These 14 T cell receptor beta chains were all obtained from the same sample, sequenced in a study of T cell repertoires in cytomegalovirus infection. TCRdb independently ran MiXCR on the reads; one entry per CDR3 protein. The sample includes 100,000 to 150,000 distinct CDR3 sequences, about 10% seen only once; the top ten take 10%. Source material: PBMCs. The receptor set was obtained from a human donor in good health (CMV status not recorded). Some clones in this sample may be carry-over from other donors' samples.

The J gene is TRBJ2-1, the V gene TRBV27, with 7 nucleotides matching TRBD2. The V gene end was trimmed by 3 bases and the J gene end by 4 bases; junction bases not matched to a gene: 9. The germline V gene has CDR1 MNHEY and CDR2 SMNVEV (reference sequence). The CDR3 has 16 residues. CDR3 coding DNA: TGTGCCAGCAGTTTGGTAGGGCGGGGGAGTTACAATGAGCAGTTCTTC. Its protein product is CASSLVGRGSYNEQFF.

This clonotype was observed many times. This chain connects TRBV12-3 or TRBV12-4 to TRBJ2-7; 8 bases line up with TRBD1. This CDR3 spans 14 amino acids. V shed 1 base, J shed 3 bases, and the junction held 2 bases outside the gene matches. CDR3 amino acids: CASSLGQGNYEQYF. CDR3 nucleotide sequence: TGTGCCAGCAGTTTAGGACAGGGGAACTACGAGCAGTACTTC.

The chain has TRBV6-4 and TRBJ1-2; possible D gene TRBD1, 5 bases. The CDR3 contains 17 residues. Trimming cost V 7 bases and J 3 bases, with 24 bases left between them. Germline CDR1 and CDR2: MRHNA and SNTAGT. CDR3 DNA: TGTGCCAGCATCCTCGTTTCAGGGTGCACCCTCCACTATGGCTACACCTTC. Amino acid sequence: CASILVSGCTLHYGYTF.

The chain has TRBV20-1 and TRBJ2-5; D is possibly TRBD1 (5 bases). V was pared by 0 bases and J by 4 bases, with 12 bases between. In germline, CDR1 is DFQATT, CDR2 SNEGSKA (reference sequence). The CDR3 is 14 residues long. CDR3 nucleotides: TGCAGTGCTAGAGATCCGTCAGGGTCAGAGACCCAGTACTTC. Its protein is CSARDPSGSETQYF.

This sequence joins TRBV12-3 or TRBV12-4 and TRBJ2-7, with unresolved D. Trimming took off 6 bases at V and 6 bases at J, with 15 bases between the two ends. The CDR3 spans 13 residues. Here the CDR3 DNA reads TGTGCCAGCAGATCCCACAATACGGGCGAGCAGTACTTC. Its protein is CASRSHNTGEQYF.

This clonotype was seen repeatedly, ten times or more. The genes are TRBV28 and TRBJ1-2; TRBD1 might be the D (5 bases). The germline V gene encodes CDR1 MDHEN and CDR2 SYDVKM. V lost 6 bases to trimming and J lost 7 bases, with 15 bases between them. The CDR3 extends over 13 amino acids. The CDR3 DNA reads TGTGCCAGCAGGTCGACTCCGGGGGGTGGCTACACCTTC. Translating gives CASRSTPGGGYTF.

This clonotype was seen ten or more times. This chain connects TRBV7-8 to TRBJ2-3; 8 bases are a match to TRBD2. The germline V gene has CDR1 SGHVS and CDR2 FQNEAQ. The length of the CDR3 is 15 residues. Trimming at V came to 2 bases and at J to 4 bases, leaving 5 bases not matched to a gene. The CDR3 is CASSLTGGRPDTQYF. Here the CDR3 DNA reads TGTGCCAGCAGCTTAACGGGAGGGCGGCCAGATACGCAGTATTTT.

This clonotype was detected ten times or more. The chain joins TRBV28 to TRBJ1-1; D gene ambiguous. Germline V gives CDR1 MDHEN, CDR2 SYDVKM. The CDR3 totals 15 residues. V was cut by 1 base and J by 1 base, with 10 bases left in between. CDR3 nucleotides: TGTGCCAGCAGTTTATTATGGGTGTCGAACACTGAAGCTTTCTTT. Translating it yields CASSLLWVSNTEAFF.

This clonotype was counted many times. The chain has TRBV10-3 and TRBJ1-1, with 8 bases that match TRBD1. V shed 11 bases and J 5 bases; nucleotides not matched to a gene: 10. CDR1 is ENHRY, CDR2 SYGVKD, per germline. The CDR3 has 13 residues. The CDR3 reads CAVGQGGRTEAFF. Here the CDR3 DNA reads TGTGCCGTCGGACAGGGTGGGCGGACTGAAGCTTTCTTT.

This clonotype has at least ten counts. The rearrangement joins TRBV12-3 or TRBV12-4 to TRBJ1-3; 11 bases are shared with TRBD1. The CDR3 runs 16 residues. Losses at the gene ends were 4 bases for V and 2 bases for J; bases not matched to a gene: 4. The CDR3, as DNA: TGTGCCAGCAGTTCAGGACAGGGGGCCCCTGGAAACACCATATATTTT. Its protein product is CASSSGQGAPGNTIYF.

There are many counts of this clonotype. The V gene is TRBV7-2, the J gene TRBJ1-5; 9 bases fit TRBD1. This CDR3 spans 14 amino acids. V lost 5 bases to trimming and J lost 4 bases; unmatched junction nucleotides: 3. Per the germline V gene, CDR1 is SGHTA and CDR2 is FQGNSA. The CDR3 DNA reads as TGTGCCAGCAGCGCGACAGGGGGAAATCAGCCCCAGCATTTT. Its translation is CASSATGGNQPQHF.

This clonotype came up many times. The rearrangement joins TRBV12-3 or TRBV12-4 to TRBJ2-7, with 9 bases fitting TRBD2. The CDR3 runs to 14 residues. V lost 6 bases, J lost 4 bases, and 7 bases stayed unmatched. The CDR3 DNA is TGTGCCAGCAGAGAAAAGGGACTAGCATACGAGCAGTACTTC. This gives the protein CASREKGLAYEQYF.

This clonotype has a count of ten or more. This rearrangement joins TRBV7-9 to TRBJ2-6; TRBD1 is a possible D gene (5 bases). The CDR3 consists of 15 residues. V was trimmed by 6 bases and J by 2 bases, leaving 11 bases between them. The germline gives CDR1 SEHNR, CDR2 FQNEAQ (reference sequence). The CDR3 region is CASRSQVPGANVLTF. CDR3 nucleotides: TGTGCCAGCAGATCACAGGTACCTGGGGCCAACGTCCTGACTTTC.

This clonotype was counted at least ten times. The gene calls are TRBV19 and TRBJ2-1, with 10 bases matching TRBD2. The germline gives CDR1 LNHDA, CDR2 SQIVND (reference sequence). Unmatched junction bases numbered 6, after V lost 0 bases and J lost 4 bases. This CDR3 spans 17 amino acids. CDR3 nucleotides: TGTGCCAGTAGTATAGAACTACTAGCGGGGTTTTACAATGAGCAGTTCTTC. Protein product: CASSIELLAGFYNEQFF.